The clone carrying this T cell receptor beta chain is a singleton in its sample. The length of the CDR3 is 17 residues. Trimming removed 1 base from V and 2 bases from J; junction bases left unmatched: 8. Germline V gene data show CDR1 as SEHNR and CDR2 as FQNEAQ (reference sequence). Assay used: immunoSEQ multiplex PCR; TCRdb lists only in-frame clones, some missing. The sample has about 67,000 clones; about 92% are singletons. The data are from a study of T cells after somatic rescue of genetic block. The sequence was collected from a man between 35 and 55 years old. The sequenced sample was peripheral blood mononuclear cells (PBMCs). The rearrangement uses TRBV7-9 and TRBJ2-3; TRBD1 matches at 8 bases. The CDR3: CASSLVAGGPSTDTQYF. The CDR3 DNA reads TGTGCCAGCAGCTTAGTCGCAGGGGGCCCTTCCACAGATACGCAGTATTTT. Full variable domain (rest looked up from reference TRBV7-9 and TRBJ2-3): DTGVSQNPRHKITKRGQNVTFRCDPISEHNRLYWYRQTLGQGPEFLTYFQNEAQLEKSRLLSDRFSAERPKGSFSTLEIQRTEQGDSAMYLCASSLVAGGPSTDTQYFGPGTRLTVL.